This T cell receptor beta chain originates from a study of beta chain features in type 1 diabetes (dated by TCRdb to about 2018). Regarding the study in general: Mean age, gender distribution, total cell number and subset yield did not differ between patients and healthy donors. Regulatory and stem cell-like memory subsets were isolated from only 8 patients and roughly eight healthy donors, whereas naive and central memory subsets came from all 30 or so donors. A total of some 100,000,000 sorted cells were examined across all samples, and the number of cells per subset was strongly correlated with RNA yield. The study compared TCRB repertoires of sorted circulating CD4+ T cell subsets between recently diagnosed type 1 diabetes patients and matched healthy donors. General findings and caveats noted by the study authors: At VDJ recombination sites, type 1 diabetes patients had fewer insertions and more deleted nucleotides, which implies abnormalities in thymic rearrangement. Sequencing cDNA rather than genomic DNA could over-represent highly expressing activated cells, although activation and CD3 levels did not differ between groups. Shorter templates might have been favored by PCR, but patient and control samples were amplified and corrected together, so both groups would have been affected equally by any skew. Because small numbers of individuals were included in the HLA sub-analyses, any influence of HLA type on TCRB rearrangement was left unresolved. Naive, central memory and regulatory TCRB repertoires appeared more similar among patients than among healthy donors. A moderate but significant shortening of TCRB CDR3 length was observed in type 1 diabetes patients in all four CD4+ subsets.

A single peripheral blood draw of around 120 mL on average was collected from each donor into heparinised tubes. Using a panel that included CD45RO, CCR7, CD25, CD127, CD95 and CD27, naive, central memory, regulatory and stem cell-like memory CD4+ T cells were sorted on a BD FACSAria II. Purity was above 95% for every sorted population. PBMCs were isolated immediately by Lymphoprep density gradient centrifugation and stained directly without culture. So that batch effects would be minimized, each experiment stained and sorted samples in pairs, pairing one healthy donor with one patient. The V and J ends are trimmed by 0 bases and 7 bases, leaving 15 bases between them. Reading from cysteine to phenylalanine, the CDR3 counts 15 amino acids. CDR3 DNA is the only sequence kept; it has 45 bases, read in frame from the first base. From a lookup of the germline V gene, CDR1 and CDR2 are SGHTA and FQGNSA.

On this clone itself: What antigen it recognizes has not been identified. One base away there is no much larger clone; base qualities are not given.

The High Capacity cDNA Reverse Transcription Kit was used to reverse transcribe all of the isolated RNA, meaning that expressed TCRB transcripts were what got sequenced. Naive, central memory and regulatory T cell samples underwent deep immunoSEQ sequencing, averaging around 3.9 million total reads per sample. After sorted cells were lysed in RLT buffer, RNA was extracted with DNase-treated RNeasy Micro or Mini kits, with the choice depending on cell number. To prevent cross-contamination, each cell subset was processed individually, whereas patient and healthy donor samples were processed jointly. The immunoSEQ multiplex PCR was used to amplify TCRB sequences from cDNA, generating 87-bp fragments that spanned the CDR3 region. The amplicons were sequenced using the Illumina HiSeq platform. As for how the authors treated the data: Synthetic template baselines were used to correct PCR bias computationally, reads within Hamming distance 2 were collapsed, and singletons that could not be merged were discarded. By aligning reads against IMGT, V, D and J genes, CDR3 length, and insertions or deletions at six rearrangement sites were assigned. Within each subset, clonotype counts were normalized to sorted cell number, after which true diversity and Gini coefficients were computed with the tcR R package. The overlap coefficient, calculated on TCRB nucleotide sequences, was used to quantify repertoire sharing. TCRdb re-hosts the immuneACCESS table, in-frame sequences only. Its copies lack some clones; in the studies checked, an unresolved V gene accounts for under half of them, and the cause for the rest is not known. V and J calls and clone size are copied from that table; D and trimming were computed from the DNA. This sample comprises approximately 160,000 clones, about 9.3% of them detected only once. Jointly, the top ten make up roughly 0.45% of the sample.

The chain was built from TRBV7-2 and TRBJ1-2; the D gene lacks a confident call. This receptor was obtained from a man aged 25 to 40 with type 1 diabetes. Specimen: central memory CD4+ T cells from blood. The DNA is TGTGCCAGCAGCTTAGCAGGGAGTCGGTCGGGTGGCTACACCTTC. This gives the protein CASSLAGSRSGGYTF.